The clone carrying this T cell receptor beta chain was detected a few times. Antigen: not known. The sample comes from a study of radiotherapy plus CTLA-4 blockade in lung cancer. Study results and caveats: TCR clones originating in tumors grew in number in blood after radiotherapy plus ipilimumab.

The CDR3 is 15 amino acids. Germline values: CDR1 LNHDA, CDR2 SQIVND (reference sequence). The V end was cut by 7 bases, the J end by 8 bases, with 20 bases between. The assay was immunoSEQ multiplex PCR, and TCRdb's table has in-frame clones only and misses some. Of 50,000 to 60,000 clones listed, roughly 80% are singletons. Those patients who had chemo-refractory metastatic non-small-cell lung cancer were given focal radiation along with CTLA-4 blockade through ipilimumab. The chain carries TRBV19 and TRBJ1-4; tentatively, D is TRBD1 (5 bases). The receptor comes from a human donor with non-small cell lung cancer who had a complete response to radiotherapy plus ipilimumab. The material sequenced was peripheral blood, taken from a patient treated with radiotherapy plus ipilimumab. The CDR3 coding sequence is TGTGCCAGTACCTATGGGGGAGGGTCTCAGGAAAAACTGTTTTTT. Its translation: CASTYGGGSQEKLFF.